Below, 32 T cell receptor beta chains from the same sample are listed, as sequenced in a study of T cell repertoires in cytomegalovirus infection. TCRdb passed the reads through MiXCR, listing each CDR3 protein once. The table shows hundreds of thousands of distinct CDR3 sequences, with about 20% occurring only once. Sequencing used CD8+ T cells from PBMCs. The receptors stem from a human donor in good health (CMV status not recorded). Some clones in this sample may be carry-over from other donors' samples.

This clonotype was recorded a few times. V gene TRBV6-6 combines with J gene TRBJ2-5; the match to TRBD2 covers 7 bases. This CDR3 comprises 17 residues. Germline CDR1 and CDR2: MNHNY and SVGAGI (reference sequence). The V segment lost 5 bases and the J segment 0 bases; nucleotides outside the gene matches: 12. CDR3: CASSDKRGATYQETQYF. The CDR3 DNA reads as TGTGCCAGCAGTGACAAGCGGGGCGCGACCTACCAAGAGACCCAGTACTTC.

The rearrangement uses TRBV4-1 and TRBJ2-1, with TRBD1 as a possible D gene (5 bases). Germline V gene sequence: CDR1 MGHRA, CDR2 YSYEKL. Trimming left V 6 bases short and J 5 bases short, with 14 bases between. CDR3 length equals 14 residues. The CDR3: CASSNFQGNNEQFF. The CDR3 nucleotides are TGCGCCAGCAGTAACTTCCAGGGAAACAATGAGCAGTTCTTC.

Notes on this clonotype: Because the CDR3's place on the DNA is in doubt, the DNA is left out and the CDR3 is given as listed by TCRdb. V and J are TRBV20-1 and TRBJ1-5. The CDR3 contains 16 residues when both ends are counted. Germline-derived CDR1 and CDR2 are DFQATT and SNEGSKA (reference sequence). The CDR3 sequence is CSARDPVGEGNQPRHF.

This clonotype was seen at least ten times. The V call is TRBV7-9, the J call TRBJ2-1; TRBD2 might be the D (5 bases). CDR3 length: 16 amino acids. V lost 3 bases and J 1 base, leaving 13 bases between the germline ends. Germline values: CDR1 SEHNR, CDR2 FQNEAQ (reference sequence). The CDR3 DNA sequence: TGTGCCAGCAGCTTCCCAATAGCGCTTTCCTACAATGAGCAGTTCTTC. Translation: CASSFPIALSYNEQFF.

The table lists this clonotype with many counts. This chain connects TRBV20-1 to TRBJ2-2; maybe TRBD2 (5 bases). V lost 2 bases to trimming and J lost 6 bases, with 10 bases between them. Germline CDR1 DFQATT, CDR2 SNEGSKA (reference sequence). This CDR3 is built from 13 residues. The CDR3 sequence is CSARSTRPGELFF. The CDR3 bases are TGCAGTGCTAGATCTACTAGGCCCGGGGAGCTGTTTTTT.

This clonotype was counted only a few times. The CDR3 reads CASRPTGGGRTEAFF. As DNA, the CDR3 is TGTGCCAGCAGACCAACGGGAGGGGGGCGCACTGAAGCTTTCTTT. This sequence joins TRBV7-4 and TRBJ1-1; a weak D match, TRBD1 (6 bases). The germline gives CDR1 SGHVT, CDR2 SQSDAQ. V lost 6 bases and J lost 4, with 18 bases in between. This CDR3 region has 15 residues.

The rearrangement uses TRBV20-1 and TRBJ2-7; 7 bases fit TRBD2. This CDR3 spans 16 amino acids. Per the germline V gene, CDR1 is DFQATT and CDR2 is SNEGSKA (reference sequence). V lost 1 base, J lost 0 bases, and 9 bases stayed unmatched. The CDR3 DNA is TGCAGTGCTAGAGCAGGCGCGGGGGTAAGCTCCTACGAGCAGTACTTC. It translates to CSARAGAGVSSYEQYF.

This clonotype was counted a few times. The CDR3 DNA reads TGTGCCGCATCGACAGCGAACACTGAAGCTTTCTTT. Its translation: CAASTANTEAFF. The chain employs TRBV19 and TRBJ1-1, with a tentative D call TRBD1 (5 bases). The CDR3 is made up of 12 amino acids. Germline CDR1 is LNHDA and CDR2 is SQIVND (reference sequence). Trimming pared 11 bases from V and 1 base from J, leaving 11 bases between.

In its sample, this clonotype was seen many times. The chain has TRBV7-2 and TRBJ2-3, with D tentatively TRBD1 (6 bases). Looked up from germline, CDR1 is SGHTA and CDR2 is FQGNSA. The V and J ends lost 5 bases and 1 base respectively, with 19 bases between them. This CDR3 has 17 amino acids. Here the CDR3 reads CASSLRTVQRGTDTQYF. Written as DNA, the CDR3 is TGTGCCAGCAGCCTCAGGACAGTCCAACGCGGCACAGATACGCAGTATTTT.

This clonotype has at least ten counts. The chain couples TRBV5-4 to TRBJ2-2; no reliable D call. CDR3 length equals 13 residues. Trimming removed 2 bases at V and 3 bases at J, with 5 bases between. Germline lookup yields CDR1 SGHNT and CDR2 YYREEE (reference sequence). CDR3 DNA sequence: TGTGCCAGCAGCTTAGGTGACACCGGGGAGCTGTTTTTT. This gives the protein CASSLGDTGELFF.

This clonotype came up a few times. The chain carries TRBV12-3 or TRBV12-4 and TRBJ2-3; D possibly corresponds to TRBD2 (5 bases). The V end was cut by 6 bases, the J end by 2 bases, with 15 bases between. The CDR3 totals 15 residues. CDR3 nucleotides: TGTGCCAGCAGCTCAAGAGGGTCTGACACAGATACGCAGTATTTT. Its protein is CASSSRGSDTDTQYF.

This clonotype was recorded many times. The chain is built from TRBV12-5 and TRBJ1-1, with D perhaps matching TRBD1 (5 bases). CDR1 is LGHNT and CDR2 is FRNRAP in the germline V gene. This CDR3 is 13 amino acids long. The ends were cut back, 0 bases at V and 4 bases at J, with 6 bases in the middle. Written as DNA, the CDR3 is TGTGCTAGTGGTTTGGTTGGGGGCACTGAAGCTTTCTTT. Translating gives CASGLVGGTEAFF. The full variable domain, its missing parts supplied by reference TRBV12-5 and TRBJ1-1, is DARVTQTPRHKVTEMGQEVTMRCQPILGHNTVFWYRQTMMQGLELLAYFRNRAPLDDSGMPKDRFSAEMPDATLATLKIQPSEPRDSAVYFCASGLVGGTEAFFGQGTRLTVV.

This clonotype was picked up a small number of times. The chain joins TRBV7-9 to TRBJ2-7; perhaps TRBD2 as D (5 bases). Germline V lookup: CDR1 SEHNR, CDR2 FQNEAQ (reference sequence). The CDR3 is 14 amino acids. Trimming left V 2 bases short and J 6 bases short, with 14 bases between. The CDR3 DNA is TGTGCCAGCAGCTTACCGGGATCCCCCTTCGAGCAGTACTTC. Residues: CASSLPGSPFEQYF.

This clonotype showed up many times. V gene TRBV28 combines with J gene TRBJ2-7, with 13 bases that match TRBD2. Per germline, CDR1 MDHEN and CDR2 SYDVKM. The CDR3 runs to 17 residues. J was trimmed by 0 bases and V by 5 bases; bases with no gene match: 7. The CDR3 bases are TGTGCCAGCAGTCCCGGACTAGCGGGGGTGAGCTCCTACGAGCAGTACTTC. Protein sequence: CASSPGLAGVSSYEQYF.

Ten or more counts support this clonotype. This chain links TRBV7-6 with TRBJ1-4, with D uncertain. CDR1 SGHVS and CDR2 FNYEAQ come from the germline V gene. The CDR3 extends over 12 amino acids. V lost 4 bases to trimming and J lost 12 bases, with 12 bases between them. DNA for the CDR3: TGTGCCAGCAGCTCGGACCTTCGGGAACTGTTTTTT. Translating it yields CASSSDLRELFF.

This chain joins TRBV19 and TRBJ2-4; D perhaps matches TRBD1 (6 bases). CDR3 length: 13 amino acids. Germline V gives CDR1 LNHDA, CDR2 SQIVND (reference sequence). Trimming removed 8 bases from V and 3 bases from J, with 11 bases in between. CDR3 sequence reads: CASLDSLKNIQYF. In nucleotides, the CDR3 is TGTGCCAGTTTGGACAGTCTCAAAAACATTCAGTACTTC.

This chain connects TRBV2 to TRBJ2-2; perhaps TRBD2 as D (6 bases). CDR3 size: 16 residues. V lost 0 bases to trimming and J lost 5 bases, with 13 bases between them. Germline V gene sequence: CDR1 SNHLY, CDR2 FYNNEI. The CDR3 coding sequence is TGTGCCAGCAGTGAAGCGCTTCGGAGGGCTACCGGGGAGCTGTTTTTT. It yields the protein CASSEALRRATGELFF.

The CDR3 sequence is CASSPTGIPETQYF. The CDR3 coding sequence is TGTGCCAGCAGCCCGACAGGGATTCCGGAGACCCAGTACTTC. The chain joins TRBV7-6 to TRBJ2-5; 7 bases agree with TRBD1. The CDR3 has 14 amino acids. V was clipped by 5 bases and J by 5 bases; unmatched bases: 8. Per the germline V gene, CDR1 is SGHVS and CDR2 is FNYEAQ.

Notes on this clonotype: Being one base from a much bigger clone, this may be a read error. V usage is TRBV6-6 and J usage is TRBJ2-1, with 10 bases fitting TRBD1. CDR1 is MNHNY, CDR2 SVGAGI, per germline (reference sequence). The CDR3 consists of 14 residues. The CDR3 reads CTSSGDRGYNEQFF. The CDR3 coding sequence is TGTACCAGCAGTGGGGACAGGGGCTACAATGAGCAGTTCTTC.

This clonotype showed up just a few times. The chain carries TRBV7-8 and TRBJ2-3, with 8 bases fitting TRBD2. The CDR3 runs to 15 residues. Germline lookup yields CDR1 SGHVS and CDR2 FQNEAQ. The V gene end was trimmed by 4 bases and the J gene end by 1 base; junction bases not matched to a gene: 4. CDR3 sequence: CASSSLLAGTDTQYF. DNA for the CDR3: TGTGCCAGCAGCTCTCTACTAGCGGGCACAGATACGCAGTATTTT.

This clonotype was seen repeatedly, ten times or more. The chain links TRBV7-2 to TRBJ2-3, with TRBD2 matching over 10 bases. This CDR3 has 15 amino acids. Germline values: CDR1 SGHTA, CDR2 FQGNSA. V shed 4 bases, J shed 2 bases, and the junction held 3 bases outside the gene matches. CDR3 sequence reads: CASSWLAGDTDTQYF. The CDR3 nucleotides are TGTGCCAGCAGCTGGCTAGCGGGGGACACAGATACGCAGTATTTT. The whole variable domain, filled in from reference TRBV7-2 and TRBJ2-3, reads GAGVSQSPSNKVTEKGKDVELRCDPISGHTALYWYRQSLGQGLEFLIYFQGNSAPDKSGLPSDRFSAERTGGSVSTLTIQRTQQEDSAVYLCASSWLAGDTDTQYFGPGTRLTVL.

To note about this clonotype: The junction shows a germline mismatch at one end, possibly a read error. The chain employs TRBV15 and TRBJ2-1, with 7 nucleotides matching TRBD1. In germline, CDR1 is LNHNV, CDR2 YYDKDF (reference sequence). The CDR3 sequence is 15 residues long. The CDR3 DNA sequence: TGTACCACCAGCAGCGACAGGGTCTCCTACAATGAGCAGTTCTTC. Amino acids: CTTSSDRVSYNEQFF.

This clonotype was found many times. J is TRBJ2-3 and V is TRBV19, with 8 bases that match TRBD1. Germline V gene data show CDR1 as LNHDA and CDR2 as SQIVND (reference sequence). This CDR3 has 14 residues. Trimming took 4 bases from V and 3 from J; bases not matched to a gene: 3. CDR3 sequence: CASSTDRGTDTQYF. In DNA form, the CDR3 reads TGTGCCAGTAGTACCGACAGGGGAACAGATACGCAGTATTTT.

This clonotype was counted a few times. The chain carries TRBV7-8 and TRBJ2-7; D gene ambiguous. The germline gives CDR1 SGHVS, CDR2 FQNEAQ. V was pared by 2 bases and J by 0 bases, with 11 bases between. CDR3 length: 15 amino acids. The CDR3 DNA is TGTGCCAGCAGCTTATTCCTGGGGATCTCCTACGAGCAGTACTTC. It yields the protein CASSLFLGISYEQYF.

This chain links TRBV28 with TRBJ1-2; no firm D call. Germline V gives CDR1 MDHEN, CDR2 SYDVKM. The CDR3 extends over 15 amino acids. The V end was cut by 0 bases, the J end by 4 bases, with 12 bases between. The CDR3 DNA is TGTGCCAGCAGTTTATGGGCAGAACTATCCTATGGCTACACCTTC. This translates into CASSLWAELSYGYTF.

The chain is built from TRBV19 and TRBJ1-2; D is perhaps TRBD1 (5 bases). The CDR3 contains 12 residues. From germline, CDR1 is LNHDA and CDR2 SQIVND (reference sequence). Trimming cost V 8 bases and J 6 bases, with 13 bases left between them. CDR3 region: CASFEGPHGYTF. CDR3 nucleotide sequence: TGTGCCAGTTTCGAGGGGCCCCATGGCTACACCTTC.

This clonotype was seen more than once but under ten times. The chain couples TRBV5-5 to TRBJ2-7; 8 positions match TRBD2. Germline V gene data show CDR1 as SGHKS and CDR2 as YYEKEE (reference sequence). The CDR3 is 13 residues long. Trimming cost V 3 bases and J 3 bases; bases outside gene matches: 2. CDR3 coding DNA: TGTGCCAGCAGCTGGGGACTAGACTACGAGCAGTACTTC. Translating it yields CASSWGLDYEQYF.

V gene TRBV5-4 combines with J gene TRBJ2-7, with TRBD1 matching over 11 bases. There are 15 residues in the CDR3. Trimming took 4 bases from V and 3 from J; bases not matched to a gene: 6. Germline CDR1 SGHNT, CDR2 YYREEE (reference sequence). DNA for the CDR3: TGTGCCAGCAGCCCGGGACAGGGGGGTCTCTACGAGCAGTACTTC. It is translated as CASSPGQGGLYEQYF.

The sample holds a few counts of this clonotype. The chain uses TRBV6-1 and TRBJ2-5, with 7 bases lining up with TRBD2. After removal of 6 bases from V and 5 bases from J, the junction contained 6 bases not matched to a gene. Germline CDR1 reads MNHNS; CDR2 reads SASEGT. This CDR3 has 13 residues. CDR3 protein: CASSDLGGETQYF. The CDR3 nucleotides are TGTGCCAGCAGCGACCTGGGGGGGGAGACCCAGTACTTC.

This clonotype was seen at least ten times. This rearrangement joins TRBV7-2 to TRBJ2-7, with TRBD1 identical over 7 bases. This CDR3 has 14 amino acids. With 3 bases clipped from V and 2 bases from J, the junction kept 4 bases outside the gene matches. Germline CDR1 and CDR2: SGHTA and FQGNSA. In DNA, the CDR3 is TGTGCCAGCAGCTTTAGGGACAGCCCCTACGAGCAGTACTTC. This translates into CASSFRDSPYEQYF.

The J gene is TRBJ2-2, the V gene TRBV2, with 10 nucleotides matching TRBD2. The junction had 10 bases not matched to a gene; V was cut back by 6 bases and J by 3 bases. This CDR3 is built from 17 residues. Looked up from germline, CDR1 is SNHLY and CDR2 is FYNNEI. The CDR3, as DNA: TGTGCCAGCAGAAAGAACAGCGGGGGGGCTCACACCGGGGAGCTGTTTTTT. Its protein product is CASRKNSGGAHTGELFF.

This sequence joins TRBV19 and TRBJ2-1; D ambiguous. V dropped 5 bases and J dropped 7 bases, with 15 bases sitting between them. CDR1 and CDR2 (germline): LNHDA, SQIVND (reference sequence). The CDR3 is 14 amino acids. The chain's CDR3 is CASSLSFVGNEQFF. The CDR3 DNA follows: TGTGCCAGTAGTCTCTCCTTTGTGGGAAATGAGCAGTTCTTC.